A selection of T cell receptor beta chains follows, all from one sample in a study of human thymus T cells. The table came from immunoSEQ multiplex PCR; TCRdb's copy has only in-frame clones and leaves some out. Of tens of thousands of clones listed, 94% are singletons. Sequencing was done on a sample of blood. These TCRs come from a boy less than two years old with a congenital heart defect but otherwise immunologically healthy. Each CDR3 is given with its conserved first and last residue. Only part of the rows carry a size: once, few, many, or a class if the clone is expanded.

J gene: TRBJ1-4; V gene: TRBV5-1; clone size: .; CDR3 protein: CASSLHGQGGEKLFF
J gene: TRBJ2-1; V gene: TRBV25-1; clone size: .; CDR3 protein: CASRLAGVEQFF
J gene: TRBJ1-2; V gene: TRBV6-4; clone size: .; CDR3 protein: CASSERARGEGYTF
J gene: TRBJ1-2; V gene: TRBV13; clone size: .; CDR3 protein: CASSFGTGVMATPSDRGHGYTF
J gene: TRBJ1-1; V gene: TRBV27; clone size: .; CDR3 protein: CASSSTGTGVWAFF
J gene: TRBJ1-2; V gene: TRBV27; clone size: .; CDR3 protein: CASRPSGGPNYGYTF
J gene: TRBJ2-3; V gene: TRBV9; clone size: .; CDR3 protein: CASSVGVARTDTQYF
J gene: TRBJ2-7; V gene: TRBV28; clone size: .; CDR3 protein: CASSSGGAEEQYF
J gene: TRBJ1-1; V gene: TRBV6-5; clone size: .; CDR3 protein: CASSQLQGTEAFF
J gene: TRBJ1-1; V gene: TRBV30; clone size: .; CDR3 protein: CAPIGGSDTEAFF
J gene: TRBJ2-3; V gene: TRBV10-3; clone size: once; CDR3 protein: CAISESILATSTDTQYF
J gene: TRBJ1-1; V gene: TRBV6-1; clone size: once; CDR3 protein: CASSEWDKYEAFF
J gene: TRBJ1-5; V gene: TRBV6-1; clone size: .; CDR3 protein: CASSLDRAPNQPQHF
J gene: TRBJ2-7; V gene: TRBV28; clone size: .; CDR3 protein: CASSPRGQAPYEQYF
J gene: TRBJ2-5; V gene: TRBV9; clone size: .; CDR3 protein: CASSPRPNQETQYF
J gene: TRBJ2-5; V gene: TRBV9; clone size: .; CDR3 protein: CASSVGTLYQETQYF
J gene: TRBJ2-7; V gene: TRBV11-3; clone size: .; CDR3 protein: CASSLGGTGSLEQYF
J gene: TRBJ2-7; V gene: TRBV28; clone size: .; CDR3 protein: CASSLYPGPNYEQYF
J gene: TRBJ2-1; V gene: TRBV30; clone size: .; CDR3 protein: CAWGPASGGNEQFF
J gene: TRBJ1-2; V gene: TRBV4-1; clone size: .; CDR3 protein: CASSQIQGSYGYTF
J gene: TRBJ2-1; V gene: TRBV6-1; clone size: once; CDR3 protein: CASRGGRLNNEQFF
J gene: TRBJ2-2; V gene: TRBV10-3; clone size: .; CDR3 protein: CAIRAATGELFF
J gene: TRBJ1-2; V gene: TRBV6-6; clone size: .; CDR3 protein: CASSYPGFKNYGYTF
J gene: TRBJ2-1; V gene: TRBV19; clone size: .; CDR3 protein: CASSILGGSYNEQFF
J gene: TRBJ2-2; V gene: TRBV7-6; clone size: .; CDR3 protein: CASSFPHPDRGPAGELFF
J gene: TRBJ1-5; V gene: TRBV19; clone size: .; CDR3 protein: CASSWTGRADQPQHF
J gene: TRBJ2-4; V gene: TRBV19; clone size: .; CDR3 protein: CASSSSRGAKNIQYF
J gene: TRBJ2-5; V gene: TRBV4-2; clone size: .; CDR3 protein: CASSQEERQTQYF
J gene: TRBJ2-7; V gene: TRBV7-2; clone size: .; CDR3 protein: CASSLAYTAYEQYF
J gene: TRBJ2-7; V gene: TRBV5-4; clone size: .; CDR3 protein: CASSSSSYEQYF
J gene: TRBJ2-5; V gene: TRBV10-3; clone size: .; CDR3 protein: CAISVGDIGTQYF
J gene: TRBJ1-6; V gene: TRBV9; clone size: .; CDR3 protein: CASSSKDNSPLHF
J gene: TRBJ2-3; V gene: TRBV4-3; clone size: .; CDR3 protein: CASSQDWRGGPDTQYF
J gene: TRBJ2-5; V gene: TRBV9; clone size: .; CDR3 protein: CASSVGLREETQYF
J gene: TRBJ2-7; V gene: TRBV4-2; clone size: .; CDR3 protein: CASSQGSPMYRDEQYF
J gene: TRBJ1-2; V gene: TRBV6-5; clone size: .; CDR3 protein: CASKEEESYGYTF
J gene: TRBJ2-7; V gene: TRBV7-2; clone size: .; CDR3 protein: CASSRAGTSYEQYF
J gene: TRBJ2-3; V gene: TRBV5-1; clone size: once; CDR3 protein: CASSRRGLAASTDTQYF
J gene: TRBJ1-1; V gene: TRBV1; clone size: few; CDR3 protein: CTSSQAFRGSTEAFF
J gene: TRBJ2-2; V gene: TRBV28; clone size: .; CDR3 protein: CASRSGGLTGELFF
J gene: TRBJ2-1; V gene: TRBV5-4; clone size: .; CDR3 protein: CASSLAHEQFF
J gene: TRBJ1-1; V gene: TRBV10-2; clone size: .; CDR3 protein: CASGTNTEAFF
J gene: TRBJ1-4; V gene: TRBV11-2; clone size: .; CDR3 protein: CASSLFYGATNEKLFF
J gene: TRBJ1-2; V gene: TRBV7-2; clone size: .; CDR3 protein: CASQGIGSNGYTF
J gene: TRBJ2-5; V gene: TRBV2; clone size: .; CDR3 protein: CASRAQTGGKETQYF
J gene: TRBJ2-6; V gene: TRBV7-8; clone size: .; CDR3 protein: CASSLGGSGANVLTF
J gene: TRBJ2-7; V gene: TRBV28; clone size: .; CDR3 protein: CASGLAGGRYEQYF
J gene: TRBJ2-1; V gene: TRBV7-2; clone size: .; CDR3 protein: CASSLRRASGSNEQFF
J gene: TRBJ1-5; V gene: TRBV21-1; clone size: .; CDR3 protein: CASRKDRGPQPQHF
J gene: TRBJ2-5; V gene: TRBV9; clone size: .; CDR3 protein: CASSPRGQGAGETQYF
J gene: TRBJ2-7; V gene: TRBV18; clone size: .; CDR3 protein: CASSPGQSSYEQYF
J gene: TRBJ1-3; V gene: TRBV2; clone size: .; CDR3 protein: CASSGFSIYSGNTIYF
J gene: TRBJ1-1; V gene: TRBV28; clone size: .; CDR3 protein: CASSVRGIRGTEAFF
J gene: TRBJ1-5; V gene: TRBV7-2; clone size: .; CDR3 protein: CASSPRGNNQPQHF
J gene: TRBJ1-2; V gene: TRBV11-2; clone size: .; CDR3 protein: CASSLVGRNGYTF
J gene: TRBJ2-1; V gene: TRBV10-3; clone size: once; CDR3 protein: CAFGLGGNEQFF
J gene: TRBJ2-7; V gene: TRBV5-1; clone size: .; CDR3 protein: CASSFSGYEQYF
J gene: TRBJ2-3; V gene: TRBV6-1; clone size: .; CDR3 protein: CASSELGVAGSTDTQYF
J gene: TRBJ2-7; V gene: TRBV4-1; clone size: large; CDR3 protein: CASSQETGKAYEQYF